Below, one T cell receptor (beta chain) is given with its context. As originally analysed: Reference gene primer amplification yielded estimated nucleated cell counts. This table comes from immunoSEQ multiplex PCR, and its TCRdb copy is limited to in-frame clones, with some not included. That table gives V, J and clone size, and the DNA gave D and trimming. The table includes 150,000 or so clones, 60% to 85% detected once. This sample was taken from a study of blood T cell repertoires in COVID-19. Overall study: Acute and convalescent COVID-19 samples came from the United States, Italy and Spain.

The CDR3 runs 16 residues. CDR1 and CDR2 from the germline V gene are SGHRS and YFSETQ. Deletions cut 7 bases from V and 4 bases from J, with 23 bases between. The V call is TRBV5-1, the J call TRBJ1-2, with a possible D match to TRBD1 (6 bases). The sample taken for sequencing was peripheral blood. This receptor was identified in a woman of 80 years or more with active or convalescent COVID-19. CDR3 nucleotides: TGCGCCAGCGCGACAGGCGGGCAGGGGCTCATCTATGGCTACACCTTC. Its translation: CASATGGQGLIYGYTF.